This T cell receptor beta chain was identified in a study of T cells in Graves' hyperthyroidism and ophthalmopathy. Overall study findings and caveats: Most thyroid clonotypes with frequency above 0.001 were detected in blood.

Comment on this clonotype: Its cognate antigen is unknown.

RNA transcripts yielded amplified TCR beta CDR3 regions. HTBI primers were used for first-round RT-PCR of the TCR CDR3. TCRdb reprocessed the multiplex PCR reads with MiXCR, giving one entry per CDR3 protein. This repertoire shows about 560,000 distinct CDR3 sequences, around 17% found once; its top ten account for about 17%. The patients, who ranged from 18 to 65 in age, presented with newly diagnosed hyperthyroidism lasting under 2 months. The TCR comes from a woman younger than 30 with Graves' hyperthyroidism. Sequencing was done on a sample of blood.

In nucleotides, the CDR3 is TGTGCGACCTGGGGGGCAGGGGAAAAACTGTTTTTT. Encoded protein: CATWGAGEKLFF. The rearrangement uses TRBV7-9 and TRBJ1-4; possibly TRBD1 for D (6 bases). Germline CDR1 SEHNR, CDR2 FQNEAQ (reference sequence). The CDR3 runs to 12 residues.